The present TCR beta chain was sequenced within a study of T cells in Graves' hyperthyroidism and ophthalmopathy. The CDR3 consists of 15 residues. Germline CDR1 is SGHTA and CDR2 is FQGNSA. V lost 3 bases to trimming and J lost 3 bases, with 14 bases between them. Amplification targeted TCR beta CDR3 regions from RNA transcripts. First-round RT-PCR targeting the TCR CDR3 was performed with the HTBI primer set. One entry per CDR3 protein, called by TCRdb with MiXCR from the multiplex PCR reads. This sample has approximately 410,000 distinct CDR3 sequences, with roughly 15% found just once. This receptor was obtained from a man aged 18 to 29 with Graves' ophthalmopathy. The J gene is TRBJ2-5, the V gene TRBV7-2; tentatively, D is TRBD2 (7 bases). Material for sequencing was blood. The CDR3 bases are TGTGCCAGCAGCTTGGGGGGGGGCGGAGAAGAGACCCAGTACTTC. Translating gives CASSLGGGGEETQYF.